Reported below is one T cell receptor beta chain. Its antigen is unidentified. Just one base apart from a much larger clone, this may be a read error. Likely a read error: the CDR3 ends without its conserved phenylalanine or tryptophan. Little can be read into the size of this beta chain, an off-target read in a library designed for alpha chains. The sample comes from a study of spatial heterogeneity in lung cancer. A single record per CDR3 protein comes from TCRdb applying MiXCR to the 5' RACE reads. The sample shows around 1,200 distinct CDR3 sequences, about 17% of them seen only once. Study results and limitations: Mutation tallies in tumors tracked expanded intratumoral alpha and beta TCR counts. The study found that ubiquitous and regional expanded TCR counts tracked ubiquitous and regional nonsynonymous mutations, respectively.

Time point given: sample taken at primary tumor resection. The donor group consisted of over 55 patients who had untreated, early-stage non-small cell lung cancer. The receptor's source is a female donor with early-stage non-small cell lung cancer. Source: lung tumor tissue, taken at surgery.

The CDR3 DNA reads as TGTGCCAGCAGCTCGAAAGACTACGAGCAGTTCTCC. As protein: CASSSKDYEQFS. The chain couples TRBV5-6 to TRBJ2-1, with a tentative D call TRBD2 (5 bases). This CDR3 comprises 12 residues. The germline V gene has CDR1 SGHDT and CDR2 YYEEEE. The V gene lost 3 bases and the J gene lost 10 bases, with 11 bases spanning the gap.